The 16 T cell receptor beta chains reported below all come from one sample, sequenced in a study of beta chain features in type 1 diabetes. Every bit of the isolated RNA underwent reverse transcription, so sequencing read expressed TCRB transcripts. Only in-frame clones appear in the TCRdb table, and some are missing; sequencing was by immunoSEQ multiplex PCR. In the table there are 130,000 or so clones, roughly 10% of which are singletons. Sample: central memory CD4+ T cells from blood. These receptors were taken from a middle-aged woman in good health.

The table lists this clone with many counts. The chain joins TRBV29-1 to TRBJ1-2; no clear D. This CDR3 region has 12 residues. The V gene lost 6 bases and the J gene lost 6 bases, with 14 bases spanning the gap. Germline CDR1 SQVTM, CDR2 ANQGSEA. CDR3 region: CSVEGQQDGYTF. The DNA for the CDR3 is TGCAGCGTCGAGGGCCAGCAGGATGGCTACACCTTC.

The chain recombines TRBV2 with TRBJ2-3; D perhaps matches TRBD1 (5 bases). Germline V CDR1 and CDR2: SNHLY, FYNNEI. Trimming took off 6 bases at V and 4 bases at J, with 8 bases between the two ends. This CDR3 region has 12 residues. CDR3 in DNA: TGTGCCAGCAGGTGGACATCAGATACGCAGTATTTT. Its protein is CASRWTSDTQYF.

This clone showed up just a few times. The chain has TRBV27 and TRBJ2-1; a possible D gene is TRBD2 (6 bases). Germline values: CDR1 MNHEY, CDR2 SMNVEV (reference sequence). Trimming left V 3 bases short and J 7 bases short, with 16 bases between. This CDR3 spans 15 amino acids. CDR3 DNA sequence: TGTGCCAGCAGTTTTTCCCGGGGGAGTTTTAATGAGCAGTTCTTC. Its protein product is CASSFSRGSFNEQFF.

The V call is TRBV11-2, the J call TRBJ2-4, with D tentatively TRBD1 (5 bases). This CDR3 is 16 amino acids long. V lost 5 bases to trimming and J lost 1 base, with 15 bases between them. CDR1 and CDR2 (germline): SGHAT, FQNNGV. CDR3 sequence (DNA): TGTGCCAGCAGCATCCAGGGCCCCCCCGCCAAAAACATTCAGTACTTC. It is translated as CASSIQGPPAKNIQYF.

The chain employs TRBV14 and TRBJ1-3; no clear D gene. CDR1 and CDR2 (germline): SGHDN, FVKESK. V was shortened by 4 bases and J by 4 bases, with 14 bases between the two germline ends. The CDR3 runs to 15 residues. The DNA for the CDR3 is TGTGCCAGCAGCCTTCCGGGAAGCGACGGAAACACCATATATTTT. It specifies CASSLPGSDGNTIYF.

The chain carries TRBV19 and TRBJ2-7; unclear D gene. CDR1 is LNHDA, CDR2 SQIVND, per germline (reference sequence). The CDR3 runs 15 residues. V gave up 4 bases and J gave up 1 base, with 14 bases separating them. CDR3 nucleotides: TGTGCCAGTAGTACAGCGCAGCCCGGGTCCTACGAGCAGTACTTC. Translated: CASSTAQPGSYEQYF.

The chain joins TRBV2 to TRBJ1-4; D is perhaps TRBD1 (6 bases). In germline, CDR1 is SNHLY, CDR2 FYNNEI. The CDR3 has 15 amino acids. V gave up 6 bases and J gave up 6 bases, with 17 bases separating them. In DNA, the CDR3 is TGTGCCAGCAGAGCGAGGACAGTGGGGGATGAAAAACTGTTTTTT. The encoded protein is CASRARTVGDEKLFF.

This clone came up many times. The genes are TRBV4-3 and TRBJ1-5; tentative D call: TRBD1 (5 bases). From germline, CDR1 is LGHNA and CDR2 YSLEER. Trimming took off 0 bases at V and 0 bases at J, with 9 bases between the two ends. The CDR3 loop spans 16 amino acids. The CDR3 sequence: CASSQDRRDSNQPQHF. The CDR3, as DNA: TGCGCCAGCAGCCAAGATCGCAGGGATAGCAATCAGCCCCAGCATTTT.

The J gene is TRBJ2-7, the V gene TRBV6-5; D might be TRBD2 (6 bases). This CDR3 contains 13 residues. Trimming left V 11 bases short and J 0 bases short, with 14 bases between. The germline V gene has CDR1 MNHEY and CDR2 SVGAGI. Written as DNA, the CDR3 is TGTGCCGCAACGGAGGGTTACTCCTACGAGCAGTACTTC. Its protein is CAATEGYSYEQYF.

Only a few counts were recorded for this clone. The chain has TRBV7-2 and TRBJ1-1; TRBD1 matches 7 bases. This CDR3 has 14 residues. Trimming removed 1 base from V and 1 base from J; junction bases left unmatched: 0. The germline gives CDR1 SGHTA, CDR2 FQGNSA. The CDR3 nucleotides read TGTGCCAGCAGCTTAGGGACAGGGAACACTGAAGCTTTCTTT. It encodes CASSLGTGNTEAFF.

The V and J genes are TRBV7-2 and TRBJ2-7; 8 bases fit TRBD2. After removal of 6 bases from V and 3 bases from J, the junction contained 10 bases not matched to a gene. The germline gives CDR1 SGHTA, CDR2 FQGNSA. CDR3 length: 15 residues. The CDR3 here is CASSSAASGFYEQYF. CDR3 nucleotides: TGTGCCAGCAGTTCCGCGGCTAGCGGGTTCTACGAGCAGTACTTC.

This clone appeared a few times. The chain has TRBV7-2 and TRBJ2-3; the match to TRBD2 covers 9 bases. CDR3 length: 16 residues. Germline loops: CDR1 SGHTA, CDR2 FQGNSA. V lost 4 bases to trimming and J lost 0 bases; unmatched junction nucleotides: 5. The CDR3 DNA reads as TGTGCCAGCAGCTCTAGACTAGCGGCTAGCACAGATACGCAGTATTTT. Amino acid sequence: CASSSRLAASTDTQYF. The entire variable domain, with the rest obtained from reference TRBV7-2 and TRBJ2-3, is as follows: GAGVSQSPSNKVTEKGKDVELRCDPISGHTALYWYRQSLGQGLEFLIYFQGNSAPDKSGLPSDRFSAERTGGSVSTLTIQRTQQEDSAVYLCASSSRLAASTDTQYFGPGTRLTVL.

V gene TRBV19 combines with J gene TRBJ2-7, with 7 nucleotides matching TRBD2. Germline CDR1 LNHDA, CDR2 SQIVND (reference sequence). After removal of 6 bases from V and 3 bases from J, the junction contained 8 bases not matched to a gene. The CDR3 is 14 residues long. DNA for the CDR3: TGTGCCAGTAGCCCGTCGGGACTACACTACGAGCAGTACTTC. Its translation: CASSPSGLHYEQYF.

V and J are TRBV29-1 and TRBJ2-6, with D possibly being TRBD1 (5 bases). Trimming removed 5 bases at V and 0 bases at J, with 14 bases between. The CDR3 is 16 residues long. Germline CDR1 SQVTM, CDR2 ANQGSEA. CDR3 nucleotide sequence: TGCAGCGTTCAGGGTTGGGCGAGCTCTGGGGCCAACGTCCTGACTTTC. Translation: CSVQGWASSGANVLTF. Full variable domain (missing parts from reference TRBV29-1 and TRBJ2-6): SAVISQKPSRDICQRGTSLTIQCQVDSQVTMMFWYRQQPGQSLTLIATANQGSEATYESGFVIDKFPISRPNLTFSTLTVSNMSPEDSSIYLCSVQGWASSGANVLTFGAGSRLTVL.

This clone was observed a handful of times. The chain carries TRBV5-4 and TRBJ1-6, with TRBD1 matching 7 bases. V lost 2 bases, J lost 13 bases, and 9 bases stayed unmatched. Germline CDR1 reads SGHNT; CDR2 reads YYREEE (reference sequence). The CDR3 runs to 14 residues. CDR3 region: CASSFGQAGSPLHF. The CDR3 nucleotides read TGTGCCAGCAGCTTTGGACAGGCCGGTTCGCCCCTCCACTTT.

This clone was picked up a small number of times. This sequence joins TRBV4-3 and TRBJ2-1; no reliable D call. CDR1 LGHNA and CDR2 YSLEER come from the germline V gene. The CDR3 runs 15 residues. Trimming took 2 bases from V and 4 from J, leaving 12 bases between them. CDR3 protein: CASSQFIAVYNEQFF. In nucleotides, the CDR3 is TGCGCCAGCAGCCAATTCATCGCGGTGTACAATGAGCAGTTCTTC.